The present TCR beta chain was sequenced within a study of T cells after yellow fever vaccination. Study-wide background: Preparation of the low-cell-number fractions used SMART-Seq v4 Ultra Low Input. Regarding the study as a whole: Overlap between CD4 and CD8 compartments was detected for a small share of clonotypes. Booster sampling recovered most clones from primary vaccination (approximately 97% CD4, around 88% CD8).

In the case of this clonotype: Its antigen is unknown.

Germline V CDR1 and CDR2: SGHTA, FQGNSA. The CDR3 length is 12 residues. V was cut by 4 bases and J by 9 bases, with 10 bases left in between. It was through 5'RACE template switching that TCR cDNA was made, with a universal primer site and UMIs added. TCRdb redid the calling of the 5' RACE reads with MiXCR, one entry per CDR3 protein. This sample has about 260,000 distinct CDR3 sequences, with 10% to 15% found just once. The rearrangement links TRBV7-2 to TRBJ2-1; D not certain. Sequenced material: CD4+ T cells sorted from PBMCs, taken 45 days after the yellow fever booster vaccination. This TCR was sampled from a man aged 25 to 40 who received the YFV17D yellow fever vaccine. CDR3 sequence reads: CASSYPPGEQFF. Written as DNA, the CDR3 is TGTGCCAGCAGCTACCCCCCGGGTGAGCAGTTCTTC. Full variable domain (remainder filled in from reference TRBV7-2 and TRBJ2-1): GAGVSQSPSNKVTEKGKDVELRCDPISGHTALYWYRQSLGQGLEFLIYFQGNSAPDKSGLPSDRFSAERTGGSVSTLTIQRTQQEDSAVYLCASSYPPGEQFFGPGTRLTVL.